This record covers a single TCR beta chain. Its matching antigen is unknown. The germline V and J ends were trimmed by 1 base and 4 bases, with 10 bases remaining between them. The germline CDR1 and CDR2 sequences are SEHNR and FQNEAQ (reference sequence). The CDR3 length is 15 residues. This sample is drawn from a study of OX40 agonist ivuxolimab in advanced cancers. For the study at large: The patients got ivuxolimab, which is an agonistic anti-OX40 (CD134) antibody. Study-level results: CD4+ and CD8+ blood T cells expanded clonally by week 6 at 0.1 to 3.0 mg/kg. Compared with others, partial responders at 0.1-3.0 mg/kg displayed clonal expansion among the lowest.

Produced via immunoSEQ multiplex PCR; TCRdb's table is partial and in-frame only. Among tens of thousands of clones, approximately 80% were seen once, and the ten largest hold under 9.5%. The input for sequencing was CD4+ or CD8+ T cells sorted from blood, taken in a trial of the OX40 agonist ivuxolimab. This TCR was recovered from an adult with an advanced solid tumor such as melanoma, head and neck, liver or kidney cancer. The J gene is TRBJ2-2, the V gene TRBV7-9; possible D gene TRBD2, 5 bases. CDR3 protein: CASSLGGPSTGELFF. CDR3 bases: TGTGCCAGCAGCTTAGGCGGGCCCTCCACCGGGGAGCTGTTTTTT.